Listed here are 27 T cell receptor beta chains from one sample, sequenced in a study of vaccination and CD4 T cells after COVID-19. Regarding treatment: approximately nine-day PBMC culture with coronavirus spike peptide pools or control peptides (ViraFEST assay). Their cognate antigens are unknown. Sequencing of DNA taken from cultured CD4+ T cells relied on the Oncomine TCR Beta short-read assay. TCRdb recomputed calls from the PCR reads with MiXCR, one row per CDR3 protein. The table has about 12,000 distinct CDR3 sequences, about 61% seen once; the top ten hold less than 15%. The sample taken for sequencing was CD4+ T cells from blood, cultured in vitro. The receptors stem from a human donor who had recovered from COVID-19.

This chain connects TRBV6-1 to TRBJ1-3; the D gene is possibly TRBD1 (6 bases). Germline loops: CDR1 MNHNS, CDR2 SASEGT. V was clipped by 9 bases and J by 1 base, with 13 bases between them. This CDR3 is 14 amino acids long. CDR3 coding DNA: TGTGCCAGTACAGGGACCCAGTCTGGAAACACCATATATTTT. Its translation is CASTGTQSGNTIYF.

This chain joins TRBV19 and TRBJ2-3, with D maybe TRBD2 (6 bases). Germline CDR1 LNHDA, CDR2 SQIVND (reference sequence). This CDR3 is built from 14 residues. Trimming took 5 bases from V and 0 from J, leaving 9 bases between them. The CDR3: CASSPRESTDTQYF. The CDR3 region has the DNA TGTGCCAGTAGTCCTCGGGAGAGCACAGATACGCAGTATTTT.

V is TRBV5-6 and J is TRBJ1-3; D not certain. Germline lookup yields CDR1 SGHDT and CDR2 YYEEEE. The CDR3 extends over 17 amino acids. V lost 1 base and J 0 bases, leaving 14 bases between the germline ends. CDR3 coding DNA: TGTGCCAGCAGCTTGTTAGGCGGTCTAAGCTCTGGAAACACCATATATTTT. This sequence encodes CASSLLGGLSSGNTIYF.

The gene calls are TRBV20-1 and TRBJ1-3; 8 bases map to TRBD1. The J segment lost 1 base and the V segment lost 5 bases, leaving 4 bases of the junction unmatched. This CDR3 region has 14 residues. CDR1 is DFQATT and CDR2 is SNEGSKA in the germline V gene (reference sequence). CDR3 DNA sequence: TGCAGTGCTCATCAGGGGGCATCTGGAAACACCATATATTTT. Its protein product is CSAHQGASGNTIYF.

The chain uses TRBV20-1 and TRBJ2-7, with no clear D. Trimming took off 6 bases at V and 3 bases at J, with 15 bases between the two ends. This CDR3 spans 13 amino acids. Per the germline V gene, CDR1 is DFQATT and CDR2 is SNEGSKA (reference sequence). The CDR3 reads CSAKAASNYEQYF. CDR3 DNA: TGCAGTGCCAAGGCAGCTAGTAACTACGAGCAGTACTTC.

The rearrangement uses TRBV11-2 and TRBJ2-1; no reliable D call. The CDR3 sequence is 15 residues long. V lost 5 bases to trimming and J lost 1 base, with 12 bases between them. CDR1 and CDR2 (germline): SGHAT, FQNNGV. CDR3 DNA: TGTGCCAGCAGCCGACGAGACGGTTCCTACAATGAGCAGTTCTTC. Its translation is CASSRRDGSYNEQFF.

The V gene is TRBV20-1, the J gene TRBJ1-1, with D unresolved. The CDR3 length is 12 residues. The V and J ends lost 4 bases and 3 bases respectively, with 9 bases between them. From germline, CDR1 is DFQATT and CDR2 SNEGSKA (reference sequence). For the CDR3, the DNA is TGCAGTGCTAAGGTCGGCGACACTGAAGCTTTCTTT. Translation gives CSAKVGDTEAFF.

The V call is TRBV19, the J call TRBJ2-5; tentatively, D is TRBD2 (6 bases). The CDR3 is 14 amino acids. Between the trimmed V and J ends, which lost 11 bases and 2 bases, there was a span of 18 bases. Germline CDR1 LNHDA, CDR2 SQIVND (reference sequence). CDR3 amino acids: CAGPSVADQETQYF. Written as DNA, the CDR3 is TGTGCCGGACCCTCAGTAGCGGATCAAGAGACCCAGTACTTC.

V usage is TRBV2 and J usage is TRBJ2-5; either TRBD1 or TRBD2 may supply D (5 bases each). CDR1 is SNHLY, CDR2 FYNNEI, per germline. Trimming pared 3 bases from V and 5 bases from J, leaving 7 bases between. This CDR3 is 12 amino acids long. In DNA, the CDR3 is TGTGCCAGCAGTGACAGGGACGAGACCCAGTACTTC. Translated, it gives CASSDRDETQYF.

This clonotype showed up just a few times. The J gene is TRBJ1-5, the V gene TRBV20-1; no firm D call. Germline CDR1 reads DFQATT; CDR2 reads SNEGSKA (reference sequence). The CDR3 contains 13 residues. The V and J ends lost 3 bases and 0 bases respectively, with 6 bases between them. The CDR3 nucleotides are TGCAGTGCTAGGTCTAATAGCAATCAGCCCCAGCATTTT. Translation: CSARSNSNQPQHF.

V usage is TRBV20-1 and J usage is TRBJ2-1, with 10 bases that match TRBD2. J lost 7 bases, V lost 5 bases, and 8 bases had no gene match. Germline V lookup: CDR1 DFQATT, CDR2 SNEGSKA (reference sequence). The CDR3 length is 14 residues. CDR3 residues: CSAPASGRGNEQFF. The CDR3 DNA reads TGCAGTGCTCCAGCTAGCGGGAGAGGGAATGAGCAGTTCTTC.

This clonotype has only a few counts. V is TRBV10-3 and J is TRBJ1-2; a possible D gene is TRBD1 (5 bases). The CDR3 extends over 11 amino acids. Germline V gives CDR1 ENHRY, CDR2 SYGVKD. V gave up 6 bases and J gave up 8 bases, with 10 bases separating them. CDR3 protein: CAIRGGGGYTF. CDR3 DNA sequence: TGTGCCATCAGGGGGGGAGGAGGCTACACCTTC.

V is TRBV2 and J is TRBJ1-2; D remains ambiguous. Germline CDR1 is SNHLY and CDR2 is FYNNEI. This CDR3 has 13 amino acids. Trimming removed 4 bases at V and 0 bases at J, with 6 bases between. CDR3 sequence: CASSVQTNYGYTF. In DNA, the CDR3 is TGTGCCAGCAGTGTACAGACTAACTATGGCTACACCTTC.

The chain couples TRBV6-1 to TRBJ2-4; weak D call: TRBD2 (5 bases). The V gene lost 1 base and the J gene lost 6 bases, with 10 bases spanning the gap. The CDR3 length is 14 residues. The germline CDR1 and CDR2 sequences are MNHNS and SASEGT. CDR3 in DNA: TGTGCCAGCAGTGAAGGAAACGCGGGAAACATTCAGTACTTC. It yields the protein CASSEGNAGNIQYF.

V is TRBV11-3 and J is TRBJ2-5; no firm D call. The CDR3 covers 13 residues. Trimming left V 1 base short and J 0 bases short, with 3 bases between. Germline CDR1 reads SGHNT; CDR2 reads YENEEA. The CDR3 loop reads CASSLGHQETQYF. Written as DNA, the CDR3 is TGTGCCAGCAGCTTAGGTCACCAAGAGACCCAGTACTTC.

This clonotype was counted only a few times. The chain links TRBV27 to TRBJ1-1; D call uncertain. V lost 7 bases, J lost 6 bases, and 9 bases lay in between. Looked up from germline, CDR1 is MNHEY and CDR2 is SMNVEV (reference sequence). This CDR3 has 11 residues. CDR3 in DNA: TGTGCCAGCATGCGAGGCTCTGAAGCTTTCTTT. Protein sequence: CASMRGSEAFF.

The chain uses TRBV6-1 and TRBJ1-1, with a possible D match to TRBD1 (6 bases). The V and J ends lost 5 bases and 5 bases respectively, with 21 bases between them. The CDR3 extends over 16 amino acids. Germline V lookup: CDR1 MNHNS, CDR2 SASEGT. CDR3 loop: CASSSAAGAGGTEAFF. DNA of the CDR3: TGTGCCAGCAGTAGTGCAGCGGGGGCGGGAGGGACTGAAGCTTTCTTT.

A few counts support this clonotype. The chain employs TRBV7-3 and TRBJ2-1; the D is unclear. V dropped 5 bases and J dropped 5 bases, with 10 bases sitting between them. The CDR3 has 13 residues. Germline V gene sequence: CDR1 SGHTA, CDR2 FQGTGA. CDR3 coding DNA: TGTGCCAGCAGCCTCACCCAGGACAATGAGCAGTTCTTC. Its translation: CASSLTQDNEQFF. The variable domain in full, completed from reference TRBV7-3 and TRBJ2-1, reads GAGVSQTPSNKVTEKGKYVELRCDPISGHTALYWYRQSLGQGPEFLIYFQGTGAADDSGLPNDRFFAVRPEGSVSTLKIQRTERGDSAVYLCASSLTQDNEQFFGPGTRLTVL.

The chain combines TRBV18 with TRBJ1-1; D unresolved. The ends were cut back, 4 bases at V and 3 bases at J, with 6 bases in the middle. This CDR3 contains 12 residues. The V gene's germline CDR1 is KGHSH and CDR2 LQKENI. In DNA, the CDR3 is TGTGCCAGCTCACTCGAAGACACTGAAGCTTTCTTT. Translation: CASSLEDTEAFF. The whole variable domain, filled in from reference TRBV18 and TRBJ1-1, reads NAGVMQNPRHLVRRRGQEARLRCSPMKGHSHVYWYRQLPEEGLKFMVYLQKENIIDESGMPKERFSAEFPKEGPSILRIQQVVRGDSAAYFCASSLEDTEAFFGQGTRLTVV.

J is TRBJ1-2 and V is TRBV24-1, with TRBD1 matching over 9 bases. Germline V gives CDR1 KGHDR, CDR2 SFDVKD. V lost 3 bases and J lost 7; bases outside the gene matches: 8. The CDR3 extends over 15 amino acids. DNA of the CDR3: TGTGCCACCAGTGATCAGGCCCAGACAGGGGGTGGCTACACCTTC. Amino acids: CATSDQAQTGGGYTF.

V and J are TRBV6-5 and TRBJ2-1, with D possibly being TRBD1 (5 bases). CDR3 length: 13 amino acids. Trimming stripped 4 bases from V and 4 bases from J, with 8 bases between. Germline CDR1 MNHEY, CDR2 SVGAGI. The CDR3 is CASSLTGYNEQFF. CDR3 nucleotides: TGTGCCAGCAGTTTAACAGGTTACAATGAGCAGTTCTTC.

This chain joins TRBV20-1 and TRBJ2-3, with 8 positions matching TRBD2. The germline gives CDR1 DFQATT, CDR2 SNEGSKA (reference sequence). CDR3 length: 14 residues. The trim removed 6 bases at V and 3 bases at J, leaving 8 bases unmatched. The DNA for the CDR3 is TGCAGTGCCCCACTTGCTAGCGGGACAGATACGCAGTATTTT. Protein sequence: CSAPLASGTDTQYF.

This clonotype was found a few times. The gene calls are TRBV6-2 or TRBV6-3 and TRBJ2-3, with D hard to call. Trimming cost V 4 bases and J 2 bases, with 7 bases left between them. Germline CDR1 is MNHEY and CDR2 is SVGEGT. This CDR3 is 13 amino acids long. The CDR3 spells CASSSQFTDTQYF. DNA for the CDR3: TGTGCCAGCAGTTCGCAATTCACAGATACGCAGTATTTT.

This rearrangement joins TRBV20-1 to TRBJ1-6; D is unresolved. This CDR3 contains 15 residues. V was shortened by 0 bases and J by 10 bases, with 16 bases between the two germline ends. The germline gives CDR1 DFQATT, CDR2 SNEGSKA (reference sequence). The CDR3 nucleotides are TGCAGTGCTAGAGATACGGGCCCAAAGGGCTCACCCCTCCACTTT. Its translation: CSARDTGPKGSPLHF.

This clonotype was detected only a few times. The V call is TRBV6-1, the J call TRBJ1-2, with a tentative D call TRBD1 (6 bases). The CDR3 covers 16 residues. The V gene's germline CDR1 is MNHNS and CDR2 SASEGT. V lost 6 bases, J lost 8 bases, and 25 bases lay in between. The CDR3 sequence: CASSHYRGQQSEGYTF. The CDR3 DNA sequence: TGTGCCAGCAGCCACTACCGTGGACAGCAGTCTGAGGGCTACACCTTC.

The chain has TRBV12-3 or TRBV12-4 and TRBJ1-1; no reliable D call. V was cut by 6 bases and J by 1 base, with 24 bases left in between. The CDR3 covers 18 residues. Here the CDR3 DNA reads TGTGCCAGCAGGCCTTACATAATAGGAGCGGTAAGGAACACTGAAGCTTTCTTT. Amino acid sequence: CASRPYIIGAVRNTEAFF.

This rearrangement joins TRBV5-1 to TRBJ2-3, with D hard to call. This CDR3 comprises 11 residues. With 0 bases removed from V and 7 bases from J, the gap between germline ends came to 3 bases. Germline loops: CDR1 SGHRS, CDR2 YFSETQ. In DNA, the CDR3 is TGCGCCAGCAGCTTGGAGAATACGCAGTATTTT. This encodes CASSLENTQYF.